The 13 T cell receptor beta chains given below trace back to one sample, sequenced in a study of cytomegalovirus exposure and HLA in healthy donors. It was with 60 Vbeta and 13 Jbeta primers that the PCR ran. Assay used: immunoSEQ multiplex PCR; TCRdb lists only in-frame clones, some missing. The sample includes about 200,000 clones, roughly three quarters of them seen just once. The sample comprised PBMCs. These receptors all come from a male donor in good health and CMV-seropositive.

The chain links TRBV6-6 to TRBJ2-5, with 9 bases identical to TRBD1. The V and J ends lost 5 bases and 2 bases, in that order; junction bases with no gene match: 9. CDR1 and CDR2 (germline): MNHNY, SVGAGI (reference sequence). This CDR3 is 16 amino acids long. The CDR3 loop reads CASSAWDRVSQETQYF. DNA for the CDR3: TGTGCCAGCAGTGCGTGGGACAGGGTCTCACAAGAGACCCAGTACTTC.

This clone appeared a few times. The rearrangement links TRBV7-2 to TRBJ2-7; no reliable D call. This CDR3 has 11 residues. Deletions cut 3 bases from V and 2 bases from J, with 2 bases between. Germline lookup yields CDR1 SGHTA and CDR2 FQGNSA. The CDR3 protein is CASSFTYEQYF. CDR3 coding DNA: TGTGCCAGCAGCTTTACCTACGAGCAGTACTTC.

The chain is built from TRBV6-1 and TRBJ2-1, with 9 bases fitting TRBD1. Looked up from germline, CDR1 is MNHNS and CDR2 is SASEGT. The CDR3 sequence is 15 residues long. The V segment lost 7 bases and the J segment 2 bases; nucleotides outside the gene matches: 6. Written as DNA, the CDR3 is TGTGCCAGCATACAGGGGGCGATCCCCTACAATGAGCAGTTCTTC. This codes for CASIQGAIPYNEQFF.

Details on this clone: The sample holds other DNA sequences that translate to the same CDR3. The V gene is TRBV27, the J gene TRBJ2-7; D possibly corresponds to TRBD2 (6 bases). The germline V and J ends were trimmed by 3 bases and 2 bases, with 11 bases remaining between them. Per the germline V gene, CDR1 is MNHEY and CDR2 is SMNVEV (reference sequence). This CDR3 has 14 amino acids. In nucleotides, the CDR3 is TGTGCCAGCAGTTTTGGGGGGAGCCCCTACGAGCAGTACTTC. Residues: CASSFGGSPYEQYF.

This rearrangement joins TRBV19 to TRBJ1-2; 11 bases are a match to TRBD1. After removal of 3 bases from V and 4 bases from J, the junction contained 1 base not matched to a gene. This CDR3 is built from 14 residues. Germline-derived CDR1 and CDR2 are LNHDA and SQIVND (reference sequence). CDR3 DNA sequence: TGTGCCAGTAGTATTGGGACAGGGGGCTATGGCTACACCTTC. Amino acids: CASSIGTGGYGYTF.

The gene calls are TRBV18 and TRBJ2-7, with D perhaps matching TRBD2 (6 bases). V dropped 1 base and J dropped 5 bases, with 33 bases sitting between them. The germline V gene encodes CDR1 KGHSH and CDR2 LQKENI. This CDR3 comprises 21 residues. The CDR3 spells CASSPLVLDLNSAGRRNEQYF. The CDR3, as DNA: TGTGCCAGCTCACCACTCGTCCTCGACCTTAACAGCGCGGGGAGGAGAAACGAGCAGTACTTC.

The chain has TRBV18 and TRBJ1-1; the D gene is possibly TRBD1 (5 bases). This CDR3 has 14 amino acids. The ends were cut back, 6 bases at V and 1 base at J, with 12 bases in the middle. The germline V gene encodes CDR1 KGHSH and CDR2 LQKENI. CDR3: CASSPGEQNTEAFF. The CDR3 coding sequence is TGTGCCAGCTCCCCGGGGGAGCAGAACACTGAAGCTTTCTTT.

The chain has TRBV2 and TRBJ1-4, with D unclear. The CDR3 covers 15 residues. V lost 8 bases and J 5 bases, leaving 18 bases between the germline ends. Germline values: CDR1 SNHLY, CDR2 FYNNEI. The CDR3 reads CASGPDGVGNEKLFF. CDR3 DNA: TGTGCCAGCGGTCCCGACGGGGTGGGGAATGAAAAACTGTTTTTT.

The chain has TRBV7-2 and TRBJ1-6; D may be TRBD1 (6 bases). Trimming took 5 bases from V and 9 from J, leaving 20 bases between them. Germline V gene lookup returns CDR1 SGHTA and CDR2 FQGNSA. The CDR3 is made up of 16 amino acids. The CDR3 DNA reads TGTGCCAGCAGCCTCAGTCTGGGGGGGACAAGTTCACCCCTCCACTTT. Translation gives CASSLSLGGTSSPLHF.

The chain has TRBV19 and TRBJ1-2; 8 nucleotides line up with TRBD1. V shed 7 bases and J 2 bases; nucleotides not matched to a gene: 6. From germline, CDR1 is LNHDA and CDR2 SQIVND (reference sequence). The CDR3 contains 14 residues. CDR3 sequence reads: CASTFDRGNYGYTF. For the CDR3, the DNA is TGTGCCAGTACGTTCGACAGGGGAAACTATGGCTACACCTTC.

The chain has TRBV28 and TRBJ2-3, with D maybe TRBD2 (6 bases). In germline, CDR1 is MDHEN, CDR2 SYDVKM. V was clipped by 9 bases and J by 0 bases, with 16 bases between them. This CDR3 comprises 15 residues. The CDR3 DNA reads TGTGCCAGTTGGGGGACTGATGCTAGCACAGATACGCAGTATTTT. It specifies CASWGTDASTDTQYF.

This clone has a handful of counts. V usage is TRBV6-1 and J usage is TRBJ2-5, with D possibly being TRBD2 (5 bases). The DNA end is a closer match to TRBJ2-7, so the J assignment may be wrong. The CDR3 is made up of 13 amino acids. Per the germline V gene, CDR1 is MNHNS and CDR2 is SASEGT. In DNA, the CDR3 is TGTGCCAGCAGTGAAGCCTGGAGGTACGAGCAGTACTTC. Residues: CASSEAWRYEQYF.

This clone was counted a few times. The rearrangement links TRBV11-2 to TRBJ2-1, with D perhaps matching TRBD1 (5 bases). The CDR3 totals 14 residues. CDR1 and CDR2 (germline): SGHAT, FQNNGV. V was trimmed by 1 base and J by 5 bases, leaving 9 bases between them. The chain's CDR3 is CASSLGGRDNEQFF. DNA for the CDR3: TGTGCCAGCAGCTTAGGGGGCCGCGACAATGAGCAGTTCTTC.